Each of the 5 T cell receptor beta chains below was sequenced from the same sample in a study of T cells expressing NK-cell markers. No DNA is given; TCRdb re-called the 5' RACE reads and lists each CDR3 protein once. In all, the sample yields about 150,000 distinct CDR3 sequences. The sample was blood T cells: a sorted CD56 or NKG2C T cell subset, CD4+ or CD8+ T cells, or bulk PBMC T cells (not recorded which). The receptors here all came from a woman aged 45-65 years in good health.

The chain couples TRBV7-9 to TRBJ2-7; the D call from TCRdb, TRBD2, cannot be confirmed without DNA. The CDR3 has 15 residues. CDR1 and CDR2 from the germline V gene are SEHNR and FQNEAQ (reference sequence). This CDR3 is CASSPPGEGTYEQYF.

The CDR3 sequence is CASSLGRAEKLFF. The chain couples TRBV12-3 or TRBV12-4 to TRBJ1-4. This CDR3 is 13 amino acids long.

V and J are TRBV4-1 and TRBJ2-7; the TCRdb D gene call, TRBD1, has no DNA to confirm it. Germline V CDR1 and CDR2: MGHRA, YSYEKL. The CDR3 covers 16 residues. The CDR3 sequence is CASSQDLSRVFYEQYF.

The chain combines TRBV10-2 with TRBJ2-7. Germline CDR1 WSHSY, CDR2 SAAADI. The CDR3 is 12 amino acids. CDR3 loop: CASSGPTYEQYF.

This rearrangement joins TRBV7-9 to TRBJ1-1; TCRdb lists TRBD1, though no DNA is available to test this call. Germline lookup yields CDR1 SEHNR and CDR2 FQNEAQ (reference sequence). CDR3 length: 13 residues. The chain's CDR3 is CASSEDRLNEAFF.